This paragraph covers one T cell receptor (beta chain) sequence. The antigen is unknown. TCRdb's copy holds only in-frame clones and misses some; the assay was immunoSEQ multiplex PCR. Of 150,000 or so clones in the sample, approximately 91% were seen once. This CDR3 has 16 residues. V lost 0 bases and J lost 9, with 20 bases in between. Germline CDR1 and CDR2: SGHDN and FVKESK. The entry originates in a study of T cell responses to AZD1222 COVID-19 vaccine. Study-wide results and caveats: The peak T cell response came first, and repertoires were sampled only after it. Most donors were white British and more were female, and clonal diversity was possibly underestimated. Baseline testing showed seropositivity in only 5 or 6 AZD1222 recipients. Spike-spanning, vaccine-associated CD4 TCRs were dominant at 160-218 and 743-854.

The gene calls are TRBV14 and TRBJ1-1; perhaps TRBD1 as D (6 bases). The sequence was collected from an adult in good health. The sequences come from peripheral blood, collected on day 0 of AZD1222 vaccination. This CDR3 is CASSQDQMDRRGKAFF. In DNA, the CDR3 is TGTGCCAGCAGCCAAGATCAGATGGACAGACGGGGCAAAGCTTTCTTT.